The 2 T cell receptor beta chains below were found in one sample sequenced in a study of cytomegalovirus exposure and HLA in healthy donors. In the PCR, 60 Vbeta and 13 Jbeta primers were used. TCRdb keeps only in-frame clones here, not all; method: immunoSEQ multiplex PCR. The sample lists about 87,000 clones, 7.5% to 8.5% occurring once. The sample was PBMCs. The source of these receptors is a man aged 45-60 years in good health and CMV-seronegative.

The chain joins TRBV5-1 to TRBJ1-4, with D hard to call. In germline, CDR1 is SGHRS, CDR2 YFSETQ. CDR3 length: 14 residues. V was trimmed by 4 bases and J by 3 bases, leaving 10 bases between them. The CDR3, as DNA: TGCGCCAGCAGCGAGGGCCGATCTAATGAAAAACTGTTTTTT. Translated, it gives CASSEGRSNEKLFF. Full variable domain (outside the CDR3, taken from reference TRBV5-1 and TRBJ1-4): KAGVTQTPRYLIKTRGQQVTLSCSPISGHRSVSWYQQTPGQGLQFLFEYFSETQRNKGNFPGRFSGRQFSNSRSEMNVSTLELGDSALYLCASSEGRSNEKLFFGSGTQLSVL.

The CDR3 loop is CASRTGTSGIAKNIQYF. CDR3 sequence (DNA): TGTGCCAGCAGGACGGGGACTAGCGGAATAGCCAAAAACATTCAGTACTTC. This chain links TRBV19 with TRBJ2-4; 11 nucleotides agree with TRBD2. The CDR3 extends over 17 amino acids. Germline lookup yields CDR1 LNHDA and CDR2 SQIVND (reference sequence). The V and J ends lost 9 bases and 0 bases, in that order; junction bases with no gene match: 10.